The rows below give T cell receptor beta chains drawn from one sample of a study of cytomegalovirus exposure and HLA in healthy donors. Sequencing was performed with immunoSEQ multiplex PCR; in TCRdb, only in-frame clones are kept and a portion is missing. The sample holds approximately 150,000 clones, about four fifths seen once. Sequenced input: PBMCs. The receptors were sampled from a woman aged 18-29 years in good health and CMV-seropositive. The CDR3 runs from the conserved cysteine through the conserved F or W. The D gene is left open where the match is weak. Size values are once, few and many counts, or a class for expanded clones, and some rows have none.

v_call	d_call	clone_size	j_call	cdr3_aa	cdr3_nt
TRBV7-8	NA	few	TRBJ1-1	CASSLVRTEAFF	TGTGCCAGCAGCTTAGTCCGCACTGAAGCTTTCTTT
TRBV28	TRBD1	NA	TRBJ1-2	CASSYRGGYGYTF	TGTGCCAGCAGCTACAGGGGTGGCTATGGCTACACCTTC
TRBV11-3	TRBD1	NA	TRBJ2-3	CASSARQGFGTDTQYF	TGTGCCAGCAGCGCCAGACAGGGATTCGGCACAGATACGCAGTATTTT
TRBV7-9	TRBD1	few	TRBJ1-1	CSSSLRDRATEAFF	TGTTCCAGCAGCTTGCGGGACAGGGCCACTGAAGCTTTCTTT
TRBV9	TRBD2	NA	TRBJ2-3	CASSVQGDSGGADTQYF	TGTGCCAGCAGCGTTCAGGGAGACAGCGGGGGTGCAGATACGCAGTATTTT
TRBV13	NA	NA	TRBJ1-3	CASSLRGSGNTIYF	TGTGCCAGCAGCTTAAGAGGGTCCGGAAACACCATATATTTT
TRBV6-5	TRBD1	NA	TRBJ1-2	CASRGQGVIGYTF	TGTGCCAGCCGAGGGCAGGGGGTAATTGGCTACACCTTC
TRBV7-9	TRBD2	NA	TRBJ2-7	CASSSGTNSYEQYF	TGTGCCAGCAGCTCCGGGACTAACTCCTACGAGCAGTACTTC
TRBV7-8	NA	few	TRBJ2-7	CASSSAYEQYF	TGTGCCAGCAGCTCAGCCTACGAGCAGTACTTC
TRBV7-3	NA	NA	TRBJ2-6	CASSPTTTGSGANVLTF	TGTGCCAGCAGCCCGACCACCACAGGGTCTGGGGCCAACGTCCTGACTTTC
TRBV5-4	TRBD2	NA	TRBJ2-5	CASSLGGRGGQETQYF	TGTGCCAGCAGCTTGGGTGGACGGGGGGGGCAAGAGACCCAGTACTTC
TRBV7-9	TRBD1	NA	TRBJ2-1	CANSLSGTGPYNEQFF	TGTGCCAACAGCTTATCCGGGACAGGTCCCTACAATGAGCAGTTCTTC
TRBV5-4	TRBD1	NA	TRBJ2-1	CASSFPGTGYNEQFF	TGTGCCAGCAGCTTTCCCGGGACAGGGTACAATGAGCAGTTCTTC
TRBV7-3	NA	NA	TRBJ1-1	CASSTGPNTEAFF	TGTGCCAGTAGTACCGGTCCTAACACTGAAGCTTTCTTT
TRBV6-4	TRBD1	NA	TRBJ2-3	CASSDGQGTDTQYF	TGTGCCAGCAGTGACGGACAGGGCACAGATACGCAGTATTTT
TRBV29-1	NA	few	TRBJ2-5	CSVVPGGRETQYF	TGCAGCGTTGTTCCTGGGGGGAGAGAGACCCAGTACTTC
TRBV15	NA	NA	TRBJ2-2	CATSPGEGTMRAGELFF	TGTGCCACCAGCCCAGGGGAGGGGACAATGAGGGCCGGGGAGCTGTTTTTT
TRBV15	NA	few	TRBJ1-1	CATSRGTGVGEAFF	TGTGCCACCAGCAGAGGGACGGGAGTAGGTGAAGCTTTCTTT
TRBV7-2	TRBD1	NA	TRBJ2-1	CASSFSPGTGVVNEQFF	TGTGCCAGCAGCTTCAGCCCCGGGACAGGGGTTGTAAATGAGCAGTTCTTC
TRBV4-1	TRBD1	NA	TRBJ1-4	CASSPGRGHEKLFF	TGCGCCAGCAGCCCCGGGAGGGGGCATGAAAAACTGTTTTTT
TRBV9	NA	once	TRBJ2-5	CASSVRGWGPEETQYF	TGTGCCAGCAGCGTAAGGGGGTGGGGTCCAGAAGAGACCCAGTACTTC
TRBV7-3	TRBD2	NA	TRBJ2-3	CASSSLAGGTDTQYF	TGTGCCAGCAGCTCGCTAGCGGGGGGCACAGATACGCAGTATTTT
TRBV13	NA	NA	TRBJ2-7	CASSVPSRGTDEQYF	TGTGCCAGCAGCGTCCCTTCCAGAGGCACGGACGAGCAGTACTTC
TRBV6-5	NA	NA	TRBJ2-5	CASSYDLGRETQYF	TGTGCCAGCAGTTACGATCTGGGGCGGGAGACCCAGTACTTC
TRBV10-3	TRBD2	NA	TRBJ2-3	CAISVLAGELTDTQYF	TGTGCCATCAGTGTTCTAGCGGGGGAGCTCACAGATACGCAGTATTTT
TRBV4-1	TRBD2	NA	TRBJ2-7	CASSQAEGRVYEQYF	TGCGCCAGCAGCCAAGCCGAGGGGAGGGTCTACGAGCAGTACTTC
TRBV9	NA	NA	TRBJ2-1	CASSATRGGSYNEQFF	TGTGCCAGCAGCGCCACCAGGGGCGGCTCCTACAATGAGCAGTTCTTC
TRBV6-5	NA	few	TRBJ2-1	CASSRGGGWNEQFF	TGTGCCAGCAGTCGAGGGGGGGGCTGGAATGAGCAGTTCTTC
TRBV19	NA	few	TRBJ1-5	CASTYLQGPNQPQHF	TGTGCCAGTACCTATCTACAGGGTCCTAATCAGCCCCAGCATTTT
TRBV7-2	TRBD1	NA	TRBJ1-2	CASSYKGGDRNYGYTF	TGTGCCAGCAGTTATAAAGGGGGGGACAGGAACTATGGCTACACCTTC
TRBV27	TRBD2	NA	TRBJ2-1	CASRGAGGGAQLNNEQFF	TGTGCCAGCAGGGGGGCGGGCGGGGGGGCCCAATTAAACAATGAGCAGTTCTTC
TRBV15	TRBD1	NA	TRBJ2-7	CATNQDRASSYEQYF	TGTGCCACGAATCAGGACAGGGCTAGCTCCTACGAGCAGTACTTC
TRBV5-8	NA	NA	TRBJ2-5	CASSRDMGWETQYF	TGTGCCAGCAGCAGGGACATGGGGTGGGAGACCCAGTACTTC
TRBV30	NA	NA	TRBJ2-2	CAWSGGTGELFF	TGTGCCTGGAGCGGCGGAACCGGGGAGCTGTTTTTT
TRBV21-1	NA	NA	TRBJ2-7	CASSKNGRSYEQYF	TGTGCCAGCAGCAAAAATGGCAGGTCCTACGAGCAGTACTTC
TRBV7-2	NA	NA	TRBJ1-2	CASSPKTGLYGYTF	TGTGCCAGCAGCCCCAAGACAGGCCTCTATGGCTACACCTTC
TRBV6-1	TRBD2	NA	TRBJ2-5	CASSEGWGGETQYF	TGTGCCAGCAGTGAAGGTTGGGGGGGGGAGACCCAGTACTTC
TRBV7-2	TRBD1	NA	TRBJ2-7	CASSLRAGGLREQYF	TGTGCCAGCAGCTTACGGGCAGGGGGTCTTAGGGAGCAGTACTTC
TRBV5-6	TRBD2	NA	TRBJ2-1	CASSLRLAGGYNEQFF	TGTGCCAGCAGCTTGAGACTAGCGGGGGGGTACAATGAGCAGTTCTTC
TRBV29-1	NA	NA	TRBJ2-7	CSVGRDWEQYF	TGCAGCGTTGGGAGGGATTGGGAGCAGTACTTC
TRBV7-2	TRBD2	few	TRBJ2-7	CASSLVLAGNREQYF	TGTGCCAGCAGCTTAGTTCTAGCGGGGAATCGCGAGCAGTACTTC
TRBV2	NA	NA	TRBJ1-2	CASSVTTDYGYTF	TGTGCCAGCAGTGTTACGACAGACTATGGCTACACCTTC
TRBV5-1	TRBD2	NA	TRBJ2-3	CASSVGTSGGEDTQYF	TGCGCCAGCAGCGTCGGGACTAGCGGGGGGGAAGATACGCAGTATTTT